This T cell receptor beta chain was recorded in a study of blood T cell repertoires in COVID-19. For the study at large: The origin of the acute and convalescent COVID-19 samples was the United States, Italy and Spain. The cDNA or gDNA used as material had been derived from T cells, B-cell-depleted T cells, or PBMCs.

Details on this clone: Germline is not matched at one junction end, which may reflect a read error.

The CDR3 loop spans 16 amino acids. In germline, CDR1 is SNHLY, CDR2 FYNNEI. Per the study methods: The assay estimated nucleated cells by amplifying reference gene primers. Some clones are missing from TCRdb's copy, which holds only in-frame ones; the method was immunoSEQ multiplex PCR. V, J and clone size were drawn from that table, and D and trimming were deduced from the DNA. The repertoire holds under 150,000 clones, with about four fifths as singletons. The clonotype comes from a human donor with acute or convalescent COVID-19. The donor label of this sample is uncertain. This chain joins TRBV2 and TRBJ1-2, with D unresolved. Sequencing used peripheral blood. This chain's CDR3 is CASSSDIGLTNYGYTF. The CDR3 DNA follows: TGTGCCTCAAGTTCCGATATCGGTCTGACTAACTATGGCTATACCTTC.